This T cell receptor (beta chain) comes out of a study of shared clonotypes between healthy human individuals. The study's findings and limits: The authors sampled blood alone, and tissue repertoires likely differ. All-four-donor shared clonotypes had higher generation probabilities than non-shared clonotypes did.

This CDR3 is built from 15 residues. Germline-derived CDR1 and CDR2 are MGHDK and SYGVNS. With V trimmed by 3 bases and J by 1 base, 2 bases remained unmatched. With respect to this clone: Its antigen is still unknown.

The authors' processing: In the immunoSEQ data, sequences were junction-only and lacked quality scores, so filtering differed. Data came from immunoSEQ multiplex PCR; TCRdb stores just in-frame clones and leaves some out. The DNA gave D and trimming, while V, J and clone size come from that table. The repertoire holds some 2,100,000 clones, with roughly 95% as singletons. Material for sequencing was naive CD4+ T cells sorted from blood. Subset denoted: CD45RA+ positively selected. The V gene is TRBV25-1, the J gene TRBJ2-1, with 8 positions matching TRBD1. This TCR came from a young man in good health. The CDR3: CASSETGVSYNEQFF. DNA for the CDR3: TGTGCCAGCAGTGAGACAGGGGTATCCTACAATGAGCAGTTCTTC.